The 14 T cell receptor beta chains reported below all come from one sample, sequenced in a study of response to subunit inactivated influenza vaccine. TCRdb analysed the RT-PCR reads with MiXCR anew, one entry per CDR3 protein. The sample has a few hundred thousand distinct CDR3 sequences, approximately 7.8% seen once. Here the sequenced sample was PBMCs from blood, taken around 2 years after vaccination. Source of these receptors: a man between 50 and 69 years old who received an inactivated influenza vaccine.

The chain links TRBV29-1 to TRBJ1-1; D remains unclear. V was cut by 8 bases and J by 0 bases, with 10 bases left in between. Germline loops: CDR1 SQVTM, CDR2 ANQGSEA. This CDR3 has 12 amino acids. In DNA, the CDR3 is TGCAGCACTGGCAGGTTGAACACTGAAGCTTTCTTT. Translating it yields CSTGRLNTEAFF.

CDR3 coding DNA: TGTGCCAGCAGCTGGACCGGGACAGCCGCGAACACCGGGGAGCTGTTTTTT. This encodes CASSWTGTAANTGELFF. The rearrangement uses TRBV7-2 and TRBJ2-2; 7 nucleotides match TRBD1. The ends lost 4 bases at V and 0 bases at J; junction bases unmatched: 8. From germline, CDR1 is SGHTA and CDR2 FQGNSA. The CDR3 totals 17 residues.

This clonotype was seen only a few times. V and J are TRBV5-1 and TRBJ2-2; no firm D call. The CDR3 has 18 residues. CDR1 and CDR2 from the germline V gene are SGHRS and YFSETQ. V lost 0 bases to trimming and J lost 0 bases, with 15 bases between them. For the CDR3, the DNA is TGCGCCAGCAGCTTGGCCTTCATGAGCAAAACGAACACCGGGGAGCTGTTTTTT. It specifies CASSLAFMSKTNTGELFF.

This clonotype was seen ten or more times. V and J are TRBV12-3 or TRBV12-4 and TRBJ2-1; TRBD1 aligns across 9 bases. V trimming: 5 bases; J trimming: 0 bases; junction bases outside the gene matches: 2. This CDR3 comprises 15 residues. The CDR3 DNA reads as TGTGCCAGCAGTCTGGGACAGGGCTCCTACAATGAGCAGTTCTTC. Translating gives CASSLGQGSYNEQFF.

This chain joins TRBV29-1 and TRBJ1-1; no clear D. The length of the CDR3 is 13 residues. The V gene's germline CDR1 is SQVTM and CDR2 ANQGSEA. V lost 4 bases and J lost 1, with 10 bases in between. CDR3 sequence reads: CSVAEAPNTEAFF. The CDR3 nucleotides are TGCAGCGTTGCTGAGGCACCGAACACTGAAGCTTTCTTT.

The genes are TRBV29-1 and TRBJ2-3, with a possible D match to TRBD1 (5 bases). Germline V CDR1 and CDR2: SQVTM, ANQGSEA. The CDR3 loop spans 17 amino acids. The V end was cut by 4 bases, the J end by 1 base, with 21 bases between. The CDR3 sequence is CSVVGVSTEGGTDTQYF. DNA for the CDR3: TGCAGCGTTGTAGGGGTAAGCACCGAAGGTGGCACAGATACGCAGTATTTT.

This clonotype has more than one count but fewer than ten. This chain connects TRBV3-1 to TRBJ2-7; possibly TRBD2 for D (5 bases). The germline CDR1 and CDR2 sequences are LGHDT and YNNKEL (reference sequence). The CDR3 loop spans 15 amino acids. Trimming cost V 4 bases and J 2 bases, with 15 bases left between them. The CDR3 DNA reads as TGTGCCAGCAGCCGTCCCCACGGGATTGCCTACGAGCAGTACTTC. Translation: CASSRPHGIAYEQYF.

This clonotype appeared a few times. The J gene is TRBJ2-2, the V gene TRBV7-2; weak D call: TRBD2 (7 bases). The V gene's germline CDR1 is SGHTA and CDR2 FQGNSA. The CDR3 is 14 residues long. V was pared by 6 bases and J by 8 bases, with 16 bases between. CDR3 nucleotide sequence: TGTGCCAGCAGGGACAGCAGCGGGGCTGGGGAGCTGTTTTTT. This translates into CASRDSSGAGELFF.

This clonotype was seen repeatedly, ten times or more. The rearrangement joins TRBV4-3 to TRBJ2-3; TRBD2 might be the D (7 bases). Per the germline V gene, CDR1 is LGHNA and CDR2 is YSLEER. Trimming took 1 base from V and 0 from J, leaving 11 bases between them. The CDR3 contains 16 residues. CDR3 nucleotides: TGCGCCAGCAGCCAAGTCCGGGGGGCGAGCACAGATACGCAGTATTTT. Its translation: CASSQVRGASTDTQYF.

In this sample, this clonotype turned up a few times. V gene TRBV20-1 combines with J gene TRBJ2-7; 9 positions agree with TRBD1. This CDR3 is built from 12 residues. CDR1 is DFQATT, CDR2 SNEGSKA, per germline (reference sequence). With 4 bases clipped from V and 6 bases from J, the junction kept 4 bases outside the gene matches. CDR3 protein: CSATTGGFEQYF. The DNA of the CDR3 is TGCAGTGCTACCACAGGGGGCTTCGAGCAGTACTTC.

This clonotype was observed a handful of times. The V gene is TRBV7-2, the J gene TRBJ1-2; D perhaps matches TRBD1 (6 bases). CDR3 size: 12 residues. The germline V gene encodes CDR1 SGHTA and CDR2 FQGNSA. Trimming removed 4 bases from V and 5 bases from J, with 8 bases in between. In nucleotides, the CDR3 is TGTGCCAGCAGCTACAGGGAATATGGCTACACCTTC. It translates to CASSYREYGYTF. Filled out from reference TRBV7-2 and TRBJ1-2, the complete variable domain reads GAGVSQSPSNKVTEKGKDVELRCDPISGHTALYWYRQSLGQGLEFLIYFQGNSAPDKSGLPSDRFSAERTGGSVSTLTIQRTQQEDSAVYLCASSYREYGYTFGSGTRLTVV.

This clonotype was found many times. This chain joins TRBV7-9 and TRBJ1-3; unclear D gene. V was pared by 5 bases and J by 0 bases, with 8 bases between. In germline, CDR1 is SEHNR, CDR2 FQNEAQ (reference sequence). This CDR3 has 14 amino acids. The CDR3 region is CASSIRRSGNTIYF. Here the CDR3 DNA reads TGTGCCAGCAGCATCAGACGCTCTGGAAACACCATATATTTT.

This clonotype was recorded many times. The chain is built from TRBV6-2 or TRBV6-3 and TRBJ2-5, with D possibly being TRBD1 or TRBD2 (5 bases each). The CDR3 sequence is 13 residues long. Trimming took 6 bases from V and 5 from J, leaving 13 bases between them. From germline, CDR1 is MNHEY and CDR2 SVGEGT. CDR3: CASRRDQTETQYF. The CDR3 DNA sequence: TGTGCCAGCAGACGGGACCAAACGGAGACCCAGTACTTC.

J is TRBJ2-3 and V is TRBV5-1; 9 bases agree with TRBD1. The CDR3 consists of 13 residues. Trimming cost V 5 bases and J 6 bases; bases outside gene matches: 4. CDR1 is SGHRS and CDR2 is YFSETQ in the germline V gene. The CDR3 nucleotides read TGCGCCAGCAGAGGTGACAGGGGGGATACGCAGTATTTT. It specifies CASRGDRGDTQYF.